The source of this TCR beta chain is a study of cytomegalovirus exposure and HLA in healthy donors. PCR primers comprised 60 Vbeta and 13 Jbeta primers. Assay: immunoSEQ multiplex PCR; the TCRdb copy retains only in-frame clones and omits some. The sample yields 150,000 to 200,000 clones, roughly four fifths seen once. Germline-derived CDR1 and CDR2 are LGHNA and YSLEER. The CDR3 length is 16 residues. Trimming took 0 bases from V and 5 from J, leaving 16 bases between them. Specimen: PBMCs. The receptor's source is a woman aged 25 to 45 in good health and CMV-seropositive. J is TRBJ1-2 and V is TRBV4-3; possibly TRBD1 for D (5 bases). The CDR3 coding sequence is TGCGCCAGCAGCCAAGATCTAGTCAGACAGAGTTATGGCTACACCTTC. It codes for CASSQDLVRQSYGYTF.